A single sample gave rise to the 23 T cell receptor beta chains below, sequenced in a study of T cell responses to AZD1222 COVID-19 vaccine (dated by TCRdb to the early 2020s). The time point label corresponds to: about 28 days (+/-7) after the second vaccine dose. Sample treatment or condition, as interpreted from the label and publication: meningococcal conjugate vaccine given as trial control. Receptors were amplified or captured by the immunoSEQ multiplex PCR assay. TCRdb's version of the immuneACCESS table is confined to in-frame rearrangements and falls short of the full clone set. An unresolved V gene accounts for under half of the shortfall where checked; the remainder is of unknown origin. The sample data list some 40,000 clones, and roughly 78% of these were observed just once. In total, the top ten clones hold about a fifth of the sample. This material consisted of peripheral blood, taken 28 days after the second dose of the MenACWY control vaccine. All receptors derive from an adult who received the MenACWY meningococcal vaccine as a control.

This clone was recorded once. The rearrangement joins TRBV5-5 to TRBJ2-7; D might be TRBD1 (5 bases). The germline CDR1 and CDR2 sequences are SGHKS and YYEKEE (reference sequence). V was pared by 0 bases and J by 2 bases, with 15 bases between. The CDR3 sequence is 16 residues long. The CDR3 DNA is TGTGCCAGCAGCTTGGCTAGACAGAATTTCCCCTACGAGCAGTACTTC. The encoded protein is CASSLARQNFPYEQYF.

CDR3 sequence reads: CASSVAGSTNEKLFF. The CDR3 nucleotides read TGTGCCAGCAGCGTAGCGGGGTCAACTAATGAAAAACTGTTTTTT. The chain combines TRBV9 with TRBJ1-4, with D uncertain. Germline V gene sequence: CDR1 SGDLS, CDR2 YYNGEE. V lost 0 bases and J lost 0, with 6 bases in between. CDR3 length equals 15 residues.

V is TRBV27 and J is TRBJ1-5; D perhaps matches TRBD1 (5 bases). Looked up from germline, CDR1 is MNHEY and CDR2 is SMNVEV (reference sequence). V shed 6 bases and J shed 1 base, with 16 bases lying between them. This CDR3 region has 16 residues. DNA of the CDR3: TGTGCCAGCAGCCCAATTTGGGGGGACAGCAATCAGCCCCAGCATTTT. The encoded protein is CASSPIWGDSNQPQHF.

In this sample, this clone turned up once. This chain links TRBV13 with TRBJ2-2; D is undetermined. Germline V CDR1 and CDR2: PRHDT, FYEKMQ (reference sequence). V lost 0 bases and J lost 0, with 8 bases in between. The CDR3 spans 16 residues. The CDR3 sequence is CASSLGGRANTGELFF. CDR3 sequence (DNA): TGTGCCAGCAGCTTAGGTGGTCGGGCGAACACCGGGGAGCTGTTTTTT.

This clone showed up many times. The J gene is TRBJ2-7, the V gene TRBV5-4, with 7 bases matching TRBD1. Germline V gives CDR1 SGHNT, CDR2 YYREEE (reference sequence). The CDR3 extends over 14 amino acids. J lost 2 bases, V lost 5 bases, and 7 bases had no gene match. DNA of the CDR3: TGTGCCAGCAGTCTTCCGGGACAGCCCTACGAGCAGTACGTC. Translating it yields CASSLPGQPYEQYV.

This clone was recorded only once. The rearrangement uses TRBV6-5 and TRBJ1-1; D unclear. V was trimmed by 7 bases and J by 0 bases, leaving 3 bases between them. Germline CDR1 is MNHEY and CDR2 is SVGAGI. This CDR3 contains 11 residues. DNA for the CDR3: TGTGCCAGCAACTTGAACACTGAAGCTTTCTTT. Translation gives CASNLNTEAFF.

The rearrangement uses TRBV7-9 and TRBJ2-4; possibly TRBD1 for D (5 bases). Deletions cut 4 bases from V and 5 bases from J, with 12 bases between. Germline V gene data show CDR1 as SEHNR and CDR2 as FQNEAQ (reference sequence). The CDR3 extends over 14 amino acids. The CDR3 DNA reads as TGTGCCAGCAGCTCCCCCCAGACAGAAAACATTCAGTACTTC. This gives the protein CASSSPQTENIQYF.

The rearrangement uses TRBV2 and TRBJ1-6; D unresolved. With 0 bases removed from V and 10 bases from J, the gap between germline ends came to 7 bases. CDR3 length: 13 amino acids. Germline lookup yields CDR1 SNHLY and CDR2 FYNNEI. CDR3 sequence reads: CASSEADQSPLHF. CDR3 nucleotide sequence: TGTGCCAGCAGTGAAGCCGACCAGTCACCCCTCCACTTT.

The J gene is TRBJ2-7, the V gene TRBV21-1; the DNA was not used to check the table's D call, TRBD2. TRBV21-1 is listed as a pseudogene. The CDR3 runs 12 residues. The DNA for the CDR3 is TGTGCCGTACGACCGACTCCATGGGAGCAGTACGTC. It is translated as CAVRPTPWEQYV.

The chain uses TRBV10-3 and TRBJ1-5, with TRBD1 matching 7 bases. CDR1 is ENHRY, CDR2 SYGVKD, per germline. Germline trimming cut 6 bases from V and 4 bases from J; bases unmatched to any gene: 6. The CDR3 is 14 residues long. The CDR3 sequence: CAIRGDRPNQPQHF. The CDR3 nucleotides are TGTGCCATCAGAGGGGACAGACCAAATCAGCCCCAGCATTTT.

CDR3 nucleotide sequence: TGTGCCAGCAGTTACTCGTGGAATTCACCCCTCCACTTT. It codes for CASSYSWNSPLHF. The rearrangement links TRBV6-5 to TRBJ1-6; D gene uncertain. Per germline, CDR1 MNHEY and CDR2 SVGAGI. V was shortened by 0 bases and J by 7 bases, with 4 bases between the two germline ends. The CDR3 loop spans 13 amino acids.

The chain employs TRBV20-1 and TRBJ1-1; D gene ambiguous. Germline CDR1 DFQATT, CDR2 SNEGSKA (reference sequence). V shed 0 bases and J shed 11 bases, with 10 bases lying between them. The CDR3 is 11 residues long. CDR3 sequence: CSAREQRRAFF. CDR3 coding DNA: TGCAGTGCTAGAGAACAGAGGAGGGCTTTCTTT.

The CDR3: CASRGPRTGGRDGELFF. The CDR3 nucleotides are TGTGCCAGCAGGGGACCTCGGACAGGGGGCAGAGACGGGGAGCTGTTTTTT. This sequence joins TRBV28 and TRBJ2-2; TRBD1 aligns across 11 bases. Germline CDR1 and CDR2: MDHEN and SYDVKM. The CDR3 runs to 17 residues. V trimming: 6 bases; J trimming: 7 bases; junction bases outside the gene matches: 13.

This sequence joins TRBV7-9 and TRBJ1-3; 11 bases map to TRBD1. The CDR3 runs to 15 residues. J was trimmed by 2 bases and V by 3 bases; bases with no gene match: 0. The V gene's germline CDR1 is SEHNR and CDR2 FQNEAQ (reference sequence). The CDR3 sequence: CASSLGQGAGNTIYF. In DNA form, the CDR3 reads TGTGCCAGCAGCTTGGGACAGGGGGCTGGAAACACCATATATTTT.

This clone was detected only once. The J gene is TRBJ1-2, the V gene TRBV4-1, with 7 bases matching TRBD1. CDR3 length: 15 residues. Trimming cost V 0 bases and J 5 bases; bases outside gene matches: 6. Per germline, CDR1 MGHRA and CDR2 YSYEKL. The chain's CDR3 is CASSQEVGDRYGYTF. For the CDR3, the DNA is TGCGCCAGCAGCCAAGAAGTAGGGGACAGATATGGCTACACCTTC.

The chain carries TRBV4-1 and TRBJ1-1, with a possible D match to TRBD1 (5 bases). This CDR3 comprises 16 residues. Germline-derived CDR1 and CDR2 are MGHRA and YSYEKL. V lost 0 bases and J lost 1, with 12 bases in between. CDR3 sequence: CASSQDTYRPNTEAFF. The CDR3 DNA is TGCGCCAGCAGCCAAGATACGTACAGGCCGAACACTGAAGCTTTCTTT.

The chain is built from TRBV5-1 and TRBJ2-2, with 13 bases identical to TRBD2. Per germline, CDR1 SGHRS and CDR2 YFSETQ. J was trimmed by 0 bases and V by 4 bases; bases with no gene match: 6. This CDR3 has 18 residues. The CDR3 here is CASSLRTSGGPNTGELFF. The CDR3 DNA is TGCGCCAGCAGCCTACGGACTAGCGGGGGACCGAACACCGGGGAGCTGTTTTTT.

The chain combines TRBV5-4 with TRBJ1-2; D not resolved. V lost 0 bases and J 2 bases, leaving 8 bases between the germline ends. The CDR3 sequence is 14 residues long. CDR1 is SGHNT, CDR2 YYREEE, per germline (reference sequence). CDR3 nucleotide sequence: TGTGCCAGCAGCTTGGCACAGCAAAACTATGGCTACACCTTC. Its protein product is CASSLAQQNYGYTF.

In this sample, this clone turned up once. The gene calls are TRBV14 and TRBJ1-2; D is uncertain. The ends were cut back, 3 bases at V and 3 bases at J, with 8 bases in the middle. Germline CDR1 SGHDN, CDR2 FVKESK. This CDR3 comprises 13 residues. The CDR3 here is CASSQQVYYGYTF. CDR3 DNA sequence: TGTGCCAGCAGCCAGCAGGTCTACTATGGCTACACCTTC.

V and J are TRBV6-4 and TRBJ1-3; D ambiguous. Trimming removed 9 bases from V and 1 base from J, with 10 bases in between. CDR1 MRHNA and CDR2 SNTAGT come from the germline V gene. This CDR3 comprises 13 residues. The CDR3 loop is CARIGISGNTIYF. The CDR3 nucleotides are TGTGCCAGGATTGGAATTTCTGGAAACACCATATATTTT.

This clone was counted only a few times. This CDR3 is CAGGGNTEAFF. The CDR3 DNA is TGTGCCGGAGGGGGGAACACTGAAGCTTTCTTT. The chain couples TRBV30 to TRBJ1-1; a possible D gene is TRBD1 (6 bases). This CDR3 has 11 amino acids. CDR1 is GTSNPN, CDR2 SVGIG, per germline (reference sequence). Trimming cost V 8 bases and J 1 base, with 8 bases left between them.

The rearrangement joins TRBV6-2 or TRBV6-3 to TRBJ1-5, with D uncertain. Germline-derived CDR1 and CDR2 are MNHEY and SVGEGT. Trimming removed 2 bases from V and 1 base from J, with 6 bases in between. The length of the CDR3 is 14 residues. The chain's CDR3 is CASSYRQSNQPQHF. In nucleotides, the CDR3 is TGTGCCAGCAGTTACAGGCAGAGCAATCAGCCCCAGCATTTT.

The CDR3 nucleotides read TGTGCCAGCAGCCCAGACCGAAAATATGGCTACACCTTC. It specifies CASSPDRKYGYTF. The rearrangement joins TRBV14 to TRBJ1-2; no clear D gene. The CDR3 covers 13 residues. The V end lost 4 bases, the J end lost 5 bases, and 11 bases lay between the germline ends. Germline V gene data show CDR1 as SGHDN and CDR2 as FVKESK.